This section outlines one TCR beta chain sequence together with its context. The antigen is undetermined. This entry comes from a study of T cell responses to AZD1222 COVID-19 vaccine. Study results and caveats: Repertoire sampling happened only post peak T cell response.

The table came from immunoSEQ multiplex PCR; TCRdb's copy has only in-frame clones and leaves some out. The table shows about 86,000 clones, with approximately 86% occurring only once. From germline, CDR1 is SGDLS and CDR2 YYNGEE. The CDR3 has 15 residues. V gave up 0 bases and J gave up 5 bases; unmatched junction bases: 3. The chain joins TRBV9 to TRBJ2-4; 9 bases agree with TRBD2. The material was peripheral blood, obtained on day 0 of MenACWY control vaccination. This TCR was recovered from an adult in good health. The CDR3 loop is CASSVALAGENIQYF. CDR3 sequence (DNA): TGTGCCAGCAGCGTAGCGTTAGCGGGGGAAAACATTCAGTACTTC.